These 19 T cell receptor beta chains originate from one sample sequenced in a study of identical twins. TCRdb ran MiXCR on the 5' RACE reads and lists one entry per CDR3 protein. The sample has hundreds of thousands of distinct CDR3 sequences, around 20% seen once; the top ten hold approximately 4.3%. These sequences were also reported in another study, on T cells expressing NK-cell markers.

Sequencing was carried out using PBMCs. The receptors here all came from a woman under 30 in good health.

This clonotype was recorded at least ten times. The rearrangement joins TRBV12-3 or TRBV12-4 to TRBJ1-1; D gene unclear. V dropped 1 base and J dropped 1 base, with 10 bases sitting between them. The CDR3 runs to 15 residues. In DNA, the CDR3 is TGTGCCAGCAGTTTAGAATATCCACAGAACACTGAAGCTTTCTTT. It is translated as CASSLEYPQNTEAFF.

The chain carries TRBV25-1 and TRBJ2-6, with no clear D. Trimming left V 0 bases short and J 1 base short, with 4 bases between. The CDR3 has 15 amino acids. Germline CDR1 MGHDK, CDR2 SYGVNS. This chain's CDR3 is CASSEYRSGANVLTF. Written as DNA, the CDR3 is TGTGCCAGCAGTGAATACAGATCTGGGGCCAACGTCCTGACTTTC.

In its sample, this clonotype was seen a few times. The V call is TRBV6-5, the J call TRBJ1-6; D remains ambiguous. The germline V and J ends were trimmed by 2 bases and 7 bases, with 9 bases remaining between them. The CDR3 has 14 amino acids. Looked up from germline, CDR1 is MNHEY and CDR2 is SVGAGI. The CDR3 protein is CASSYVVRNSPLHF. The CDR3 DNA is TGTGCCAGCAGTTACGTGGTCCGGAATTCACCCCTCCACTTT.

This clonotype was recorded a few times. The rearrangement links TRBV14 to TRBJ2-3; D is uncertain. CDR3 length: 13 residues. CDR1 and CDR2 (germline): SGHDN, FVKESK. The ends were cut back, 1 base at V and 6 bases at J, with 8 bases in the middle. CDR3 region: CASSQGGIDTQYF. The CDR3 DNA reads as TGTGCCAGCAGCCAAGGTGGGATCGATACGCAGTATTTT.

The CDR3 coding sequence is TGCGCCAGCAGCCCACGGACAGGGGAAAACGAGCAGTACTTC. It encodes CASSPRTGENEQYF. V is TRBV4-3 and J is TRBJ2-7; 9 bases are shared with TRBD1. V was pared by 4 bases and J by 5 bases, with 6 bases of the junction left unmatched. This CDR3 region has 14 residues. Germline lookup yields CDR1 LGHNA and CDR2 YSLEER.

The sample holds one count of this clonotype. V usage is TRBV9 and J usage is TRBJ2-7; TRBD2 is a possible D gene (6 bases). The CDR3 contains 14 residues. From germline, CDR1 is SGDLS and CDR2 YYNGEE. The V and J ends lost 3 bases and 0 bases respectively, with 10 bases between them. CDR3 DNA: TGTGCCAGCAGCGGCGACGGGAGCTCCTACGAGCAGTACTTC. It encodes CASSGDGSSYEQYF.

The table lists this clonotype with a few counts. The V and J genes are TRBV7-2 and TRBJ2-7; D is ambiguous. The CDR3 consists of 14 residues. From germline, CDR1 is SGHTA and CDR2 FQGNSA. Trimming removed 1 base from V and 2 bases from J, with 9 bases in between. CDR3 coding DNA: TGTGCCAGCAGCTTAGTGCCGACCGCCTACGAGCAGTACTTC. It encodes CASSLVPTAYEQYF.

This chain links TRBV6-2 or TRBV6-3 with TRBJ2-5; D unclear. Germline loops: CDR1 MNHEY, CDR2 SVGEGT. V lost 6 bases and J 5 bases, leaving 13 bases between the germline ends. The CDR3 consists of 13 residues. The CDR3 DNA follows: TGTGCCAGCAGCTCCCGGGTGATTGAGACCCAGTACTTC. This sequence encodes CASSSRVIETQYF.

In this sample, this clonotype turned up a few times. In DNA, the CDR3 is TGTGCCAGCAGCTTGTTCGAGCGGACCCAGTACTTC. Translated: CASSLFERTQYF. The chain links TRBV5-6 to TRBJ2-5; D is undetermined. V was trimmed by 1 base and J by 7 bases, leaving 8 bases between them. The germline V gene has CDR1 SGHDT and CDR2 YYEEEE. The CDR3 is made up of 12 amino acids.

V gene TRBV7-2 combines with J gene TRBJ2-2, with D possibly called TRBD1 or TRBD2 (5 bases each). CDR3 length equals 15 residues. Per germline, CDR1 SGHTA and CDR2 FQGNSA. V dropped 5 bases and J dropped 6 bases, with 16 bases sitting between them. CDR3 region: CASSQEGLASGELFF. The CDR3 coding sequence is TGTGCCAGCAGCCAAGAGGGGCTAGCCTCCGGGGAGCTGTTTTTT.

This clonotype was counted between two and nine times. This sequence joins TRBV25-1 and TRBJ1-1, with a possible D match to TRBD1 (5 bases). Looked up from germline, CDR1 is MGHDK and CDR2 is SYGVNS. The CDR3 is 13 residues long. Trimming stripped 7 bases from V and 4 bases from J, with 13 bases between. CDR3 amino acids: CASNPRGGTEAFF. The CDR3 coding sequence is TGTGCCAGCAACCCACGGGGGGGCACTGAAGCTTTCTTT.

This clonotype was picked up many times. The chain couples TRBV29-1 to TRBJ2-3, with unresolved D. The CDR3 is 12 amino acids. Trimming removed 3 bases at V and 3 bases at J, with 7 bases between. Germline V gives CDR1 SQVTM, CDR2 ANQGSEA. The CDR3 DNA reads as TGCAGCGTTGAGGCCGAGACAGATACGCAGTATTTT. Translating gives CSVEAETDTQYF.

CDR3 protein: CASSLVRGGGAYNEQFF. Written as DNA, the CDR3 is TGTGCCAGCAGCTTAGTTCGCGGGGGGGGGGCCTACAATGAGCAGTTCTTC. The chain uses TRBV7-8 and TRBJ2-1, with 9 bases aligning to TRBD2. Germline V gene data show CDR1 as SGHVS and CDR2 as FQNEAQ. J was trimmed by 2 bases and V by 1 base; bases with no gene match: 6. This CDR3 is 17 amino acids long.

This clonotype was observed a few times. The V and J genes are TRBV5-1 and TRBJ2-1; D not resolved. V dropped 1 base and J dropped 5 bases, with 13 bases sitting between them. The CDR3 has 15 amino acids. The germline CDR1 and CDR2 sequences are SGHRS and YFSETQ. In DNA form, the CDR3 reads TGCGCCAGCAGCTTGTACACGCAACCCAACAATGAGCAGTTCTTC. As protein: CASSLYTQPNNEQFF. The full variable domain, with the rest looked up from reference TRBV5-1 and TRBJ2-1, is KAGVTQTPRYLIKTRGQQVTLSCSPISGHRSVSWYQQTPGQGLQFLFEYFSETQRNKGNFPGRFSGRQFSNSRSEMNVSTLELGDSALYLCASSLYTQPNNEQFFGPGTRLTVL.

The chain has TRBV12-5 and TRBJ2-5, with 9 bases lining up with TRBD1. The CDR3 runs to 13 residues. The V gene end was trimmed by 6 bases and the J gene end by 5 bases; junction bases not matched to a gene: 4. In germline, CDR1 is LGHNT, CDR2 FRNRAP. The CDR3 is CASGLTGGETQYF. The CDR3 DNA is TGTGCTAGTGGCCTGACAGGGGGGGAGACCCAGTACTTC.

The chain combines TRBV7-2 with TRBJ1-1; D unresolved. The CDR3 loop spans 16 amino acids. Germline V lookup: CDR1 SGHTA, CDR2 FQGNSA. The V end was cut by 5 bases, the J end by 1 base, with 17 bases between. The CDR3 nucleotides are TGTGCCAGCAGCCCCAGTCACCGGGTGGGGAACACTGAAGCTTTCTTT. Translation gives CASSPSHRVGNTEAFF.

The chain links TRBV5-6 to TRBJ2-2; D might be TRBD1 (5 bases). Trimming removed 0 bases from V and 4 bases from J, with 19 bases in between. Germline CDR1 and CDR2: SGHDT and YYEEEE. This CDR3 is built from 18 residues. DNA for the CDR3: TGTGCCAGCAGCTTGGAATTCAGTCAGGGTCATGGCACCGGGGAGCTGTTTTTT. Its translation: CASSLEFSQGHGTGELFF.

This clonotype has a count of ten or more. The chain is built from TRBV12-3 or TRBV12-4 and TRBJ2-3, with 8 bases fitting TRBD2. J was trimmed by 0 bases and V by 6 bases; bases with no gene match: 5. This CDR3 has 15 amino acids. The CDR3 DNA follows: TGTGCCAGCAGCCGACTAGCGTCTAGCACAGATACGCAGTATTTT. This codes for CASSRLASSTDTQYF.

In this sample, this clonotype turned up a few times. The gene calls are TRBV7-6 and TRBJ1-1; tentative D call: TRBD1 (5 bases). The CDR3 totals 15 residues. The V end was cut by 0 bases, the J end by 4 bases, with 12 bases between. The germline V gene encodes CDR1 SGHVS and CDR2 FNYEAQ. The DNA of the CDR3 is TGTGCCAGCAGCTTAGCCGGGGCGGGGGGCACTGAAGCTTTCTTT. Translation gives CASSLAGAGGTEAFF.